This record covers a single TCR beta chain. The data are from a study of blood T cell repertoires in COVID-19. As for the study in general: PBMCs, B-cell-depleted T cells, or T cells were the source of the cDNA or gDNA that made up the material.

Per the original data handling: The assay estimated nucleated cells by amplifying reference gene primers. Libraries were prepared by immunoSEQ multiplex PCR; TCRdb keeps only in-frame clonotypes and omits some of them. V and J calls and clone size are copied from that table; D and trimming were computed from the DNA. The sample lists approximately 85,000 clones; approximately 78% were seen once. Material: peripheral blood. The TCR comes from a human donor in a cohort sampled during active COVID-19.

The CDR3 is CASSAGGTDTQYF. The CDR3 DNA sequence: TGCGCCAGCAGCGCAGGGGGCACAGATACGCAGTATTTT. The chain carries TRBV5-1 and TRBJ2-3; possibly TRBD1 for D (6 bases). The germline CDR1 and CDR2 sequences are SGHRS and YFSETQ. The V end lost 4 bases, the J end lost 1 base, and 7 bases lay between the germline ends. The CDR3 runs 13 residues.